These 18 T cell receptor beta chains originate from one sample sequenced in a study of shared clonotypes between healthy human individuals (dated by TCRdb to the early 2020s). CD8 naive samples were obtained by positive selection for CCR7 among CD45RO-negative cells, yielding a CD45RA+CCR7+ population from which TemRA cells were excluded. Library creation used the immunoSEQ multiplex PCR assay. TCRdb took over this immuneACCESS table, retaining in-frame rearrangements with V and J assigned. Such tables are incomplete; in checked studies, under half of the missing clones stem from an unresolved V gene, and the remainder is unexplained. The table for this sample lists millions of clones; roughly 94% of them were counted only once. Roughly 1% of the sample is held by the ten biggest clonotypes. The specimen was naive CD8+ T cells sorted from blood. This specimen's cell subset or site label, interpreted: CD45RA+CCR7+. The receptors shown here come from a man younger than 35 in good health.

V is TRBV5-1 and J is TRBJ2-5, with 11 bases that match TRBD2. V shed 0 bases, J shed 4 bases, and the junction held 11 bases outside the gene matches. The CDR3 runs to 18 residues. Germline CDR1 and CDR2: SGHRS and YFSETQ. The CDR3 loop is CASSLVGTSGIGGETQYF. CDR3 DNA sequence: TGCGCCAGCAGCTTGGTTGGGACTAGCGGAATAGGTGGAGAGACCCAGTACTTC.

The chain uses TRBV19 and TRBJ2-5; D is unresolved. The assigned J gene may be wrong: the sequence end matches TRBJ2-7 better. The CDR3 covers 13 residues. Per the germline V gene, CDR1 is LNHDA and CDR2 is SQIVND (reference sequence). The CDR3 reads CASSAVREYEQYF. CDR3 nucleotide sequence: TGTGCCAGTAGTGCTGTAAGGGAATACGAGCAGTACTTC.

The chain recombines TRBV6-4 with TRBJ2-2; D is unclear. The CDR3 has 14 residues. CDR1 is MRHNA and CDR2 is SNTAGT in the germline V gene. V was cut by 7 bases and J by 6 bases, with 15 bases left in between. The CDR3 sequence: CASKDDLRAGELFF. CDR3 in DNA: TGTGCCAGCAAAGACGATCTCCGGGCCGGGGAGCTGTTTTTT.

Concerning this clone: Additional DNA sequences in this sample encode the identical CDR3. V is TRBV27 and J is TRBJ2-7; D remains unclear. CDR3 size: 13 residues. Germline CDR1 and CDR2: MNHEY and SMNVEV (reference sequence). The V gene lost 0 bases and the J gene lost 2 bases, with 5 bases spanning the gap. CDR3 region: CASSLSEAYEQYF. Here the CDR3 DNA reads TGTGCCAGCAGTTTATCAGAAGCCTACGAGCAGTACTTC.

The gene calls are TRBV27 and TRBJ2-7; 10 bases map to TRBD1. The V and J ends lost 6 bases and 4 bases, in that order; junction bases with no gene match: 3. Germline lookup yields CDR1 MNHEY and CDR2 SMNVEV (reference sequence). This CDR3 spans 13 amino acids. The CDR3 DNA is TGTGCCAGCAGACAGGACAGGGGGTACGAGCAGTACTTC. Translating it yields CASRQDRGYEQYF.

The gene calls are TRBV7-9 and TRBJ2-7, with TRBD2 matching 13 bases. The germline V gene has CDR1 SEHNR and CDR2 FQNEAQ (reference sequence). J gave up 0 bases and V 4 bases, and 3 bases lay outside the gene matches. The CDR3 totals 16 residues. The CDR3 region is CASSSWTSGSSYEQYF. The CDR3 DNA follows: TGTGCCAGCAGCTCGTGGACTAGCGGGAGCTCCTACGAGCAGTACTTC.

CDR3 sequence: CSVAGTDENTEAFF. CDR3 nucleotides: TGCAGCGTTGCTGGGACAGATGAAAACACTGAAGCTTTCTTT. The chain joins TRBV29-1 to TRBJ1-1; the match to TRBD1 covers 7 bases. The CDR3 sequence is 14 residues long. The V and J ends lost 4 bases and 2 bases, in that order; junction bases with no gene match: 7. Germline CDR1 SQVTM, CDR2 ANQGSEA.

Comments on this clone: Other DNA sequences of this sample code for an identical CDR3. V is TRBV11-2 and J is TRBJ2-7, with D unresolved. Trimming removed 3 bases at V and 1 base at J, with 4 bases between. CDR1 and CDR2 from the germline V gene are SGHAT and FQNNGV. CDR3 length: 12 amino acids. The CDR3 sequence is CASSFGSYEQYF. For the CDR3, the DNA is TGTGCCAGCAGCTTTGGTTCCTACGAGCAGTACTTC.

This chain links TRBV27 with TRBJ2-3; 15 nucleotides align to TRBD2. CDR1 and CDR2 from the germline V gene are MNHEY and SMNVEV (reference sequence). The CDR3 contains 17 residues. V dropped 4 bases and J dropped 6; count of bases not matched to a gene: 8. The CDR3 spells CASSSGLAGGLGDTQYF. CDR3 in DNA: TGTGCCAGCAGTTCGGGACTAGCGGGGGGCCTCGGGGATACGCAGTATTTT.

V and J are TRBV13 and TRBJ2-3; D remains unclear. Germline values: CDR1 PRHDT, CDR2 FYEKMQ (reference sequence). CDR3 length: 14 residues. V lost 2 bases and J 3 bases, leaving 9 bases between the germline ends. The CDR3 sequence: CASSLMQATDTQYF. The CDR3 bases are TGTGCCAGCAGCTTAATGCAGGCTACAGATACGCAGTATTTT.

The gene calls are TRBV30 and TRBJ2-1; D is perhaps TRBD1 (6 bases). The CDR3 contains 14 residues. Trimming pared 0 bases from V and 2 bases from J, leaving 8 bases between. CDR1 is GTSNPN and CDR2 is SVGIG in the germline V gene (reference sequence). The CDR3 nucleotides read TGTGCCTGGAGTGTCAAGGGGGCCTACAATGAGCAGTTCTTC. Amino acid sequence: CAWSVKGAYNEQFF.

This clone was counted ten times or more. The genes are TRBV10-3 and TRBJ2-5, with a weak D call TRBD2 (5 bases). CDR1 ENHRY and CDR2 SYGVKD come from the germline V gene. This CDR3 is built from 15 residues. V gave up 5 bases and J gave up 0 bases, with 13 bases separating them. CDR3: CAISTSGGYQETQYF. The DNA for the CDR3 is TGTGCCATCAGTACCTCTGGCGGGTACCAAGAGACCCAGTACTTC.

J is TRBJ2-7 and V is TRBV27; maybe TRBD2 (5 bases). With 4 bases removed from V and 4 bases from J, the gap between germline ends came to 11 bases. CDR3 length equals 13 residues. CDR1 MNHEY and CDR2 SMNVEV come from the germline V gene (reference sequence). The DNA for the CDR3 is TGTGCCAGCAGTTCCGGGAACGGGTACGAGCAGTACTTC. Translating gives CASSSGNGYEQYF.

The rearrangement joins TRBV4-1 to TRBJ2-1; TRBD1 might be the D (6 bases). The CDR3 runs to 18 residues. Germline CDR1 is MGHRA and CDR2 is YSYEKL. The germline V and J ends were trimmed by 4 bases and 2 bases, with 21 bases remaining between them. CDR3 nucleotide sequence: TGCGCCAGCAGCCGTTACATACCCACACAGGGCCCCTACAATGAGCAGTTCTTC. This translates into CASSRYIPTQGPYNEQFF.

The CDR3 loop reads CASSPGTGITYEQYF. Written as DNA, the CDR3 is TGTGCCAGCAGTCCCGGGACAGGGATTACCTACGAGCAGTACTTC. This chain links TRBV27 with TRBJ2-7, with 9 bases that match TRBD1. V dropped 5 bases and J dropped 2; count of bases not matched to a gene: 7. The germline gives CDR1 MNHEY, CDR2 SMNVEV (reference sequence). CDR3 length equals 15 residues.

The chain uses TRBV7-9 and TRBJ2-1; the D gene is possibly TRBD2 (5 bases). The germline V gene encodes CDR1 SEHNR and CDR2 FQNEAQ (reference sequence). Trimming took 4 bases from V and 0 from J, leaving 13 bases between them. The CDR3 has 16 residues. The CDR3 protein is CASSSSGISSYNEQFF. In nucleotides, the CDR3 is TGTGCCAGCAGCTCCTCGGGGATTAGCTCCTACAATGAGCAGTTCTTC.

This clone occurred once. The rearrangement uses TRBV6-1 and TRBJ2-7; TRBD1 aligns across 8 bases. CDR1 MNHNS and CDR2 SASEGT come from the germline V gene. The ends lost 2 bases at V and 2 bases at J; junction bases unmatched: 2. CDR3 length equals 14 residues. CDR3 sequence: CASSETGQAYEQYF. For the CDR3, the DNA is TGTGCCAGCAGTGAAACGGGACAGGCCTACGAGCAGTACTTC.

Here the CDR3 DNA reads TGTGCCAGCAGCGTAGACCACCCCATATATTTT. The encoded protein is CASSVDHPIYF. The chain links TRBV9 to TRBJ1-3; D not certain. Trimming shortened V by 0 bases and J by 11 bases, and 6 bases separated the two germline ends. The CDR3 has 11 amino acids. Germline V gives CDR1 SGDLS, CDR2 YYNGEE.